Sequencing of this TCR beta chain was carried out in a study of metastatic and nonmetastatic thyroid tumors. As for the study in general: Repertoire comparisons spanned blood and tumor or nodule tissue from malignant and benign thyroid patients.

Authors' analysis steps: Clinicopathological groups differed in CDR3, with these differences serving to build a distant-metastasis classifier for papillary thyroid cancer. TCRdb ran MiXCR on the PCR reads. These V and J calls originate from TCRdb's pipeline instead of the authors' own analysis. The table includes 20,000 to 25,000 clones, 20% detected once. Study-wide results and limits: Within blood and tumor, benign nodules reportedly had significantly lower TCR beta diversity than malignant thyroid tumors did.

This clone was counted a few times. The target antigen is unknown. The junction departs from germline at one end; a sequencing error may be responsible. The entire patient cohort was treatment-naive prior to thyroid surgery. The CDR3 runs to 14 residues. CDR1 is LNHDA, CDR2 SQIVND, per germline (reference sequence). The receptor comes from a female donor with papillary thyroid cancer or a benign thyroid nodule (not recorded which). Some clones in this sample may be carry-over from other donors' samples. The sequencing sample was made of adjacent normal tissue. The gene calls are TRBV19 and TRBJ2-7, with D maybe TRBD1 (5 bases). CDR3 DNA: TGTGCCAGTAGTATAGTAAGGGGCTCCTGCGAGCAGTACTTC. It is translated as CASSIVRGSCEQYF. Drawing the rest from reference TRBV19 and TRBJ2-7, the complete variable domain is DGGITQSPKYLFRKEGQNVTLSCEQNLNHDAMYWYRQDPGQGLRLIYYSQIVNDFQKGDIAEGYSVSREKKESFPLTVTSAQKNPTAFYLCASSIVRGSCEQYFGPGTRLTVT.